The 10 T cell receptor beta chains given below trace back to one sample, sequenced in a study of cytomegalovirus exposure and HLA in healthy donors. The PCR contained 60 Vbeta and 13 Jbeta primers. The repertoire was sequenced with immunoSEQ multiplex PCR; TCRdb's copy has only in-frame clones and lacks some. The sample shows about 120,000 clones, roughly 80% of them seen only once. Sequencing was done on a sample of PBMCs. The receptors were sampled from a woman aged 40 to 50 in good health and CMV-seropositive.

The chain recombines TRBV30 with TRBJ2-2, with TRBD1 as a possible D gene (6 bases). This CDR3 comprises 13 residues. Germline V gives CDR1 GTSNPN, CDR2 SVGIG (reference sequence). With 5 bases removed from V and 6 bases from J, the gap between germline ends came to 13 bases. The CDR3 sequence is CAWGAQGAGELFF. For the CDR3, the DNA is TGTGCCTGGGGGGCACAGGGTGCCGGGGAGCTGTTTTTT.

Worth noting for this clone: This same CDR3 is encoded by further DNA sequences in the sample. The rearrangement uses TRBV19 and TRBJ2-7; 9 positions match TRBD1. CDR3 size: 14 residues. V gave up 6 bases and J gave up 3 bases; unmatched junction bases: 6. Germline V lookup: CDR1 LNHDA, CDR2 SQIVND (reference sequence). The CDR3, as DNA: TGTGCCAGTAGACCGGGACAGGGACTCTACGAGCAGTACTTC. It specifies CASRPGQGLYEQYF. Full variable domain (rest looked up from reference TRBV19 and TRBJ2-7): DGGITQSPKYLFRKEGQNVTLSCEQNLNHDAMYWYRQDPGQGLRLIYYSQIVNDFQKGDIAEGYSVSREKKESFPLTVTSAQKNPTAFYLCASRPGQGLYEQYFGPGTRLTVT.

The chain recombines TRBV5-1 with TRBJ2-7; 9 positions match TRBD1. V lost 5 bases and J lost 6; bases outside the gene matches: 9. Per germline, CDR1 SGHRS and CDR2 YFSETQ. CDR3 length equals 14 residues. CDR3 nucleotides: TGCGCCAGCAGTTGGGACAGGGCCTCTGGCGAGCAGTACTTC. This gives the protein CASSWDRASGEQYF.

V gene TRBV9 combines with J gene TRBJ1-1; D remains ambiguous. V dropped 0 bases and J dropped 4 bases, with 16 bases sitting between them. Germline CDR1 SGDLS, CDR2 YYNGEE. CDR3 size: 16 residues. CDR3 nucleotides: TGTGCCAGCAGCGTAGAGGGCGGGCGTAGTGTCACTGAAGCTTTCTTT. Translated, it gives CASSVEGGRSVTEAFF.

The V gene is TRBV2, the J gene TRBJ2-5; D gene ambiguous. The CDR3 length is 12 residues. Germline V lookup: CDR1 SNHLY, CDR2 FYNNEI. The ends were cut back, 4 bases at V and 1 base at J, with 4 bases in the middle. The DNA of the CDR3 is TGTGCCAGCAGTGGGCCCCAAGAGACCCAGTACTTC. This translates into CASSGPQETQYF.

This clone was observed a single time. This CDR3 is also generated by other DNA sequences in the sample. The rearrangement joins TRBV6-5 to TRBJ1-6; possible D gene TRBD1, 5 bases. Trimming left V 6 bases short and J 8 bases short, with 14 bases between. The CDR3 runs to 14 residues. CDR1 is MNHEY, CDR2 SVGAGI, per germline. CDR3 in DNA: TGTGCCAGCAGACCCAGGGTTTCGGATTCACCCCTCCACTTT. Translation: CASRPRVSDSPLHF.

The gene calls are TRBV7-9 and TRBJ1-2, with 10 bases that match TRBD1. This CDR3 is 17 amino acids long. J lost 2 bases, V lost 8 bases, and 14 bases had no gene match. Germline values: CDR1 SEHNR, CDR2 FQNEAQ (reference sequence). CDR3 sequence (DNA): TGTGCCAGCTCCCCGCCGGGACAGGGGAGTAGGAACTATGGCTACACCTTC. Protein product: CASSPPGQGSRNYGYTF.

This clone was seen just once. J is TRBJ1-4 and V is TRBV16; D gene uncertain. V dropped 6 bases and J dropped 5 bases, with 25 bases sitting between them. The CDR3 covers 18 residues. Germline V CDR1 and CDR2: KGHSY, FQNENV. The CDR3 protein is CASSDKTCLLVDNEKLFF. The CDR3 nucleotides are TGTGCCAGCAGTGATAAGACCTGTCTCCTAGTCGACAATGAAAAACTGTTTTTT.

A note on this clone: Other DNA sequences of this sample code for an identical CDR3. CDR3 protein: CASSRGQGNTGELFF. CDR3 in DNA: TGCGCCAGCAGCAGGGGACAGGGGAACACCGGGGAGCTGTTTTTT. The chain employs TRBV5-1 and TRBJ2-2; TRBD1 agrees at 9 bases. V was clipped by 4 bases and J by 1 base; unmatched bases: 2. Germline V lookup: CDR1 SGHRS, CDR2 YFSETQ. The CDR3 covers 15 residues.

The chain couples TRBV5-8 to TRBJ2-6; 9 nucleotides line up with TRBD1. V trimming: 7 bases; J trimming: 0 bases; junction bases outside the gene matches: 11. Germline V gene sequence: CDR1 SGHTS, CDR2 YDEGEE. The CDR3 has 18 residues. CDR3 sequence: CASARTGAIYSGANVLTF. The CDR3 DNA reads TGTGCCAGCGCAAGGACAGGGGCAATCTACTCTGGGGCCAACGTCCTGACTTTC.